The following is a TCR beta chain sequence with its context. Its antigen is undetermined. Measured with immunoSEQ multiplex PCR; TCRdb has only the in-frame clones, and not every one. The sample has around 33,000 clones, 80% to 90% seen once. Time point specified: baseline, week 1 (first vaccination visit). Treatment denoted: pre-vaccination baseline after standard-of-care therapy. These data originate in a study of a mutant IDH1 vaccine in newly diagnosed glioma. Whole-study context: It was radiotherapy, temozolomide, or both that patients received previously, with most receiving both. Points from the study as a whole: Pseudoprogression appeared unlinked to shifts in leading peripheral T cell clonotypes.

CDR1 is SEHNR and CDR2 is FQNEAQ in the germline V gene (reference sequence). CDR3 length: 14 amino acids. The ends lost 5 bases at V and 4 bases at J; junction bases unmatched: 1. The rearrangement links TRBV7-9 to TRBJ2-3, with 12 nucleotides matching TRBD2. Here the sequenced sample was PBMCs, taken from a glioma patient treated with radiotherapy, temozolomide or both. This receptor was identified in a woman between 40 and 55 years old with glioma. CDR3 sequence (DNA): TGTGCCAGCAGCCCTAGCGGGGGGGCAGATACGCAGTATTTT. Translated, it gives CASSPSGGADTQYF.